A single sample gave rise to the 21 T cell receptor beta chains below, sequenced in a study of blood T cells in healthy people across ages. Primers used in a second PCR of about 6 to 11 cycles were a sample-barcoded 5' primer and a J-beta primer mix. TCRdb analysed the 5' RACE reads with MiXCR anew, one entry per CDR3 protein. The table shows approximately 2,000,000 distinct CDR3 sequences, with roughly two fifths occurring only once. The sequenced sample was blood. The receptors here all came from a human donor in good health.

V and J are TRBV20-1 and TRBJ1-2; D gene uncertain. The CDR3 is made up of 11 amino acids. Germline loops: CDR1 DFQATT, CDR2 SNEGSKA (reference sequence). V lost 3 bases to trimming and J lost 8 bases, with 10 bases between them. This CDR3 reads CSARLGRGYTF. The CDR3 DNA reads TGCAGTGCTAGGTTAGGTAGGGGCTACACCTTC.

The chain links TRBV20-1 to TRBJ1-1; no clear D. CDR1 is DFQATT, CDR2 SNEGSKA, per germline (reference sequence). The CDR3 runs 14 residues. The V and J ends lost 3 bases and 7 bases respectively, with 18 bases between them. The CDR3, as DNA: TGCAGTGCTAGTAAATCGTTAGGTCTTCTTGAAGCTTTCTTT. Its translation: CSASKSLGLLEAFF.

This clonotype was found a few times. This rearrangement joins TRBV29-1 to TRBJ1-2; a weak D match, TRBD1 (6 bases). Germline V gene sequence: CDR1 SQVTM, CDR2 ANQGSEA. CDR3 length equals 13 residues. The germline V and J ends were trimmed by 5 bases and 3 bases, with 13 bases remaining between them. CDR3 sequence: CSVSRDTDYGYTF. DNA for the CDR3: TGCAGCGTTTCTAGGGACACCGACTATGGCTACACCTTC.

This sequence joins TRBV4-1 and TRBJ2-7; 9 nucleotides align to TRBD1. The CDR3 runs 16 residues. V gave up 2 bases and J gave up 2 bases; unmatched junction bases: 7. Germline lookup yields CDR1 MGHRA and CDR2 YSYEKL. Written as DNA, the CDR3 is TGCGCCAGCAGCCAATTGGTGTGGACAGGGGCCTACGAGCAGTACTTC. It is translated as CASSQLVWTGAYEQYF.

This clonotype was detected only once. This sequence joins TRBV4-3 and TRBJ2-3, with no clear D. Germline CDR1 and CDR2: LGHNA and YSLEER. V lost 0 bases and J lost 1, with 11 bases in between. The CDR3 loop spans 16 amino acids. For the CDR3, the DNA is TGCGCCAGCAGCCAAGAGACCCAATGGGGCACAGATACGCAGTATTTT. This gives the protein CASSQETQWGTDTQYF.

In this sample, this clonotype turned up a few times. The V gene is TRBV4-3, the J gene TRBJ1-4; no reliable D call. This CDR3 has 17 amino acids. Germline CDR1 is LGHNA and CDR2 is YSLEER. Trimming shortened V by 0 bases and J by 5 bases, and 16 bases separated the two germline ends. DNA of the CDR3: TGCGCCAGCAGCCAAGAAAGGGATTCGTTCGGAAATGAAAAACTGTTTTTT. The encoded protein is CASSQERDSFGNEKLFF.

This clonotype appeared a few times. V gene TRBV6-5 combines with J gene TRBJ1-2; D is ambiguous. CDR1 and CDR2 from the germline V gene are MNHEY and SVGAGI. V was pared by 6 bases and J by 4 bases, with 15 bases between. The CDR3 covers 14 residues. The CDR3 bases are TGTGCCAGCAGACCTGTCCAGGTGATCTATGGCTACACCTTC. Translated: CASRPVQVIYGYTF.

The chain is built from TRBV5-5 and TRBJ2-6; D is unresolved. CDR1 SGHKS and CDR2 YYEKEE come from the germline V gene (reference sequence). The CDR3 is made up of 16 amino acids. V was pared by 3 bases and J by 0 bases, with 10 bases between. The DNA of the CDR3 is TGTGCCAGCAGCTCGGCAAGTCTCTCTGGGGCCAACGTCCTGACTTTC. Amino acids: CASSSASLSGANVLTF.

The rearrangement uses TRBV7-2 and TRBJ2-5; D is uncertain. V lost 2 bases and J 5 bases, leaving 9 bases between the germline ends. The CDR3 has 13 residues. Germline-derived CDR1 and CDR2 are SGHTA and FQGNSA. The CDR3 DNA is TGTGCCAGCAGCTTAAGGCGTTCGGAGACCCAGTACTTC. The encoded protein is CASSLRRSETQYF.

This clonotype has just one count. V and J are TRBV6-6 and TRBJ1-4, with D unclear. The CDR3 extends over 14 amino acids. Germline assignment: CDR1 MNHNY and CDR2 SVGAGI (reference sequence). Trimming cost V 8 bases and J 0 bases, with 10 bases left between them. CDR3 sequence (DNA): TGTGCCAGCGGGCCCCCTACAACTAATGAAAAACTGTTTTTT. Translated, it gives CASGPPTTNEKLFF.

This clonotype showed up just a few times. This rearrangement joins TRBV7-2 to TRBJ2-3; 7 bases agree with TRBD2. J lost 1 base, V lost 3 bases, and 4 bases had no gene match. The CDR3 runs 15 residues. CDR1 is SGHTA and CDR2 is FQGNSA in the germline V gene. The CDR3 nucleotides are TGTGCCAGCAGCTTTAAGAGCGGGGGCACAGATACGCAGTATTTT. This sequence encodes CASSFKSGGTDTQYF. Complete variable domain (other parts from reference TRBV7-2 and TRBJ2-3): GAGVSQSPSNKVTEKGKDVELRCDPISGHTALYWYRQSLGQGLEFLIYFQGNSAPDKSGLPSDRFSAERTGGSVSTLTIQRTQQEDSAVYLCASSFKSGGTDTQYFGPGTRLTVL.

About this clonotype: One end of the junction fails to match germline, which may point to a read error. V usage is TRBV29-1 and J usage is TRBJ1-1; a possible D gene is TRBD1 (5 bases). The length of the CDR3 is 11 residues. The germline gives CDR1 SQVTM, CDR2 ANQGSEA. The CDR3 DNA is TGCAGCGTCCACAGGTACACTGGAGCTTTCTTT. This encodes CSVHRYTGAFF.

CDR3 nucleotides: TGTGCCAGCAGTGAATTCTTCGACAGTTCGCCCAGGGGCTACACCTTC. It is translated as CASSEFFDSSPRGYTF. The chain is built from TRBV25-1 and TRBJ1-2; D possibly corresponds to TRBD1 (5 bases). V was trimmed by 1 base and J by 8 bases, leaving 20 bases between them. The CDR3 is made up of 16 amino acids. The V gene's germline CDR1 is MGHDK and CDR2 SYGVNS.

This chain uses TRBV12-3 or TRBV12-4 with TRBJ2-1; TRBD2 matches 9 bases. J lost 3 bases, V lost 3 bases, and 9 bases had no gene match. CDR3 length equals 17 residues. The CDR3 loop reads CASSFGTSWEGYNEQFF. The CDR3 DNA sequence: TGTGCCAGCAGTTTCGGGACTAGCTGGGAGGGCTACAATGAGCAGTTCTTC.

This chain links TRBV4-2 with TRBJ2-3; 12 bases fit TRBD2. Germline CDR1 reads LGHNA; CDR2 reads YNFKEQ. Unmatched junction bases numbered 6, after V lost 4 bases and J lost 4 bases. The CDR3 runs to 16 residues. For the CDR3, the DNA is TGTGCCAGCAGCCTACTAGCGGGGGGTGGAGCAGATACGCAGTATTTT. Residues: CASSLLAGGGADTQYF.

The rearrangement links TRBV5-5 to TRBJ2-4, with 8 bases lining up with TRBD1. The last part of the DNA fits TRBJ2-7 better; the J call may be wrong. Germline lookup yields CDR1 SGHKS and CDR2 YYEKEE (reference sequence). The CDR3 spans 15 residues. This CDR3 reads CASSRGTGNTYEQYF. The CDR3 coding sequence is TGTGCCAGCAGCCGAGGGACAGGTAATACCTACGAGCAGTACTTC.

The V and J genes are TRBV28 and TRBJ2-1; D is perhaps TRBD2 (5 bases). The CDR3 has 12 residues. Between the trimmed V and J ends, which lost 7 bases and 15 bases, there was a span of 19 bases. Looked up from germline, CDR1 is MDHEN and CDR2 is SYDVKM. CDR3 amino acids: CASTLNGERVFF. The DNA of the CDR3 is TGTGCCAGCACCCTAAATGGGGAGCGTGTGTTCTTC. Full variable domain (rest looked up from reference TRBV28 and TRBJ2-1): DVKVTQSSRYLVKRTGEKVFLECVQDMDHENMFWYRQDPGLGLRLIYFSYDVKMKEKGDIPEGYSVSREKKERFSLILESASTNQTSMYLCASTLNGERVFFGPGTRLTVL.

This sequence joins TRBV29-1 and TRBJ1-1, with D hard to call. V lost 6 bases, J lost 0 bases, and 11 bases lay in between. The CDR3 has 13 amino acids. CDR1 and CDR2 (germline): SQVTM, ANQGSEA. The CDR3 DNA follows: TGCAGCGTAGGGAAGTCTATGAACACTGAAGCTTTCTTT. Protein product: CSVGKSMNTEAFF.

This clonotype was counted only a few times. The CDR3 DNA is TGTGCCAGCAGTTCGAGCGGGGGGGCCATGAATGAGCAGTTCTTC. Residues: CASSSSGGAMNEQFF. The gene calls are TRBV6-5 and TRBJ2-1, with 10 bases identical to TRBD2. V shed 4 bases and J 7 bases; nucleotides not matched to a gene: 7. This CDR3 is 15 amino acids long. Germline assignment: CDR1 MNHEY and CDR2 SVGAGI.

The V gene is TRBV7-3, the J gene TRBJ1-1; TRBD1 is a possible D gene (5 bases). Germline V CDR1 and CDR2: SGHTA, FQGTGA. The ends were cut back, 5 bases at V and 3 bases at J, with 16 bases in the middle. The CDR3 length is 15 residues. The CDR3 loop reads CASSQTDGAYTEAFF. The DNA for the CDR3 is TGTGCCAGCAGCCAAACCGACGGGGCATACACTGAAGCTTTCTTT.

J is TRBJ2-5 and V is TRBV28; D is possibly TRBD2 (5 bases). Germline loops: CDR1 MDHEN, CDR2 SYDVKM. The V and J ends lost 8 bases and 7 bases respectively, with 17 bases between them. The CDR3 runs to 13 residues. CDR3 bases: TGTGCCAGCCAATACCCCTCTGCGGGGACCCAGTACTTC. Residues: CASQYPSAGTQYF.